This T cell receptor beta chain was profiled in a study of shared clonotypes between healthy human individuals. Sequencing used immunoSEQ multiplex PCR; TCRdb keeps in-frame clones, though not all of them. The table has 700,000 or so clones, about two thirds seen once. Germline CDR1 reads SGHTA; CDR2 reads FQGTGA. The CDR3 sequence is 14 residues long. Trimming took off 2 bases at V and 2 bases at J, with 8 bases between the two ends. The source material was memory CD4+ T cells sorted from blood. Sample subset: CD45RA-negative fraction. This rearrangement joins TRBV7-3 to TRBJ2-3; D unclear. This receptor was obtained from a woman in her twenties or thirties in good health. CDR3 in DNA: TGTGCCAGCAGCTTACGACTGGTCACAGATACGCAGTATTTT. It encodes CASSLRLVTDTQYF.